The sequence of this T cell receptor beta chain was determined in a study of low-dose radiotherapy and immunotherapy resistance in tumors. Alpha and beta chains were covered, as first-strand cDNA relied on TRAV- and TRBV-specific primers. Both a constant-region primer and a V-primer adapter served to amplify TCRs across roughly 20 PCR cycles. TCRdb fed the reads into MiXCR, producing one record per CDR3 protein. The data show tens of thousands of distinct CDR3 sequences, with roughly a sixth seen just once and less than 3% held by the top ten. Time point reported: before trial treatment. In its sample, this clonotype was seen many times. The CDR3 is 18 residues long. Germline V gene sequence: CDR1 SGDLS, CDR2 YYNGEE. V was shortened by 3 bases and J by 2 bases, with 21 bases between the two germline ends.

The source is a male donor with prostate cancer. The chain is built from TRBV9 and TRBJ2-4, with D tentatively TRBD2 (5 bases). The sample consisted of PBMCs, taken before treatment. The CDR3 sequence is CASSDEGGGTRTKNIQYF. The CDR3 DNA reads TGTGCCAGCAGCGATGAAGGTGGCGGAACTAGGACCAAAAACATTCAGTACTTC.